The sequence of this T cell receptor (beta chain) was determined in a study of cytomegalovirus exposure and HLA in healthy donors listed by TCRdb under 2017. The study in broad terms: According to a later analysis, the 120 or so validation repertoires were produced on the same platform as the 666 repertoires of the first cohort. The study aimed to test whether signatures of past pathogen exposure could be identified by cataloging public T cell receptors. Along with the roughly 700-subject first cohort, a separate validation cohort of over a hundred different subjects was used. High-throughput TCR immunosequencing, statistical association of individual TCRs with disease status, and machine learning were combined to predict cytomegalovirus infection status. General findings and caveats noted by the study authors: In the study, some 160 TCR beta chains were listed as associated with cytomegalovirus. It was suggested by the authors that the approach could potentially be generalized to other disease states and immunological phenotypes. The classifier was reported to diagnose cytomegalovirus status with high specificity and sensitivity in both the original and validation cohorts. Of the cluster scores, approximately 94% were above 0 in a later analysis, which found that TCRs clustered in the first cohort also tended to co-occur in the 120 validation repertoires. A later analysis lacked HLA typing for the validation cohort, so it scored co-occurrence in that cohort across all 120 repertoires. Most TCR sequences were observed very rarely across donors, whereas some public TCRs were present in many individuals. Three of the identified cytomegalovirus-associated TCR beta chains were confirmed in vitro to be specific for cytomegalovirus antigens.

Receptors were amplified or captured by the immunoSEQ multiplex PCR assay. Turning to the authors' computational methods: To diagnose cytomegalovirus status from the catalog of TCR beta chain sequences, a statistical classification framework was built. This is the immuneACCESS table as TCRdb keeps it, with only in-frame sequences that have V and J called. A part of the clones is gone; compared with another copy, unresolved V genes explain less than half, and the rest is unexplained. For V, J and clone size, that table is used; D and trimming come from the DNA. The sample data list about 150,000 clones, and 85% to 90% of these were observed just once. The biggest ten clones account for approximately 2.2% of the sample. Remarks on this clone: No cognate antigen has been identified for it. No base qualities exist here, and no much larger clone lies one base off it.

Including cysteine and phenylalanine, the CDR3 has 14 amino acids. The sequence is cut down to CDR3 DNA, 42 bases in frame from base 1. Taken from the germline V gene, the CDR1 and CDR2 loops are KGHSH and LQKENI. Trimming at the junction amounts to 5 bases on V and 2 bases on J, and the germline ends lie 10 bases apart. Separate from the roughly 700-subject first cohort, the validation cohort of 90 to 150 subjects was the group to which the donors belonged. Material: PBMCs. The chain joins TRBV18 to TRBJ1-5; perhaps TRBD1 is the D gene, with 5 bases matching. This clonotype was sampled from a human donor in good health. The CDR3 protein is CASSSQGGNQPQHF. The nucleotide sequence is given as TGTGCCAGCTCATCTCAGGGTGGCAATCAGCCCCAGCATTTT. With the rest looked up from the reference TRBV18 and TRBJ1-5 genes rather than sequenced, the full variable domain is NAGVMQNPRHLVRRRGQEARLRCSPMKGHSHVYWYRQLPEEGLKFMVYLQKENIIDESGMPKERFSAEFPKEGPSILRIQQVVRGDSAAYFCASSSQGGNQPQHFGDGTRLSIL.